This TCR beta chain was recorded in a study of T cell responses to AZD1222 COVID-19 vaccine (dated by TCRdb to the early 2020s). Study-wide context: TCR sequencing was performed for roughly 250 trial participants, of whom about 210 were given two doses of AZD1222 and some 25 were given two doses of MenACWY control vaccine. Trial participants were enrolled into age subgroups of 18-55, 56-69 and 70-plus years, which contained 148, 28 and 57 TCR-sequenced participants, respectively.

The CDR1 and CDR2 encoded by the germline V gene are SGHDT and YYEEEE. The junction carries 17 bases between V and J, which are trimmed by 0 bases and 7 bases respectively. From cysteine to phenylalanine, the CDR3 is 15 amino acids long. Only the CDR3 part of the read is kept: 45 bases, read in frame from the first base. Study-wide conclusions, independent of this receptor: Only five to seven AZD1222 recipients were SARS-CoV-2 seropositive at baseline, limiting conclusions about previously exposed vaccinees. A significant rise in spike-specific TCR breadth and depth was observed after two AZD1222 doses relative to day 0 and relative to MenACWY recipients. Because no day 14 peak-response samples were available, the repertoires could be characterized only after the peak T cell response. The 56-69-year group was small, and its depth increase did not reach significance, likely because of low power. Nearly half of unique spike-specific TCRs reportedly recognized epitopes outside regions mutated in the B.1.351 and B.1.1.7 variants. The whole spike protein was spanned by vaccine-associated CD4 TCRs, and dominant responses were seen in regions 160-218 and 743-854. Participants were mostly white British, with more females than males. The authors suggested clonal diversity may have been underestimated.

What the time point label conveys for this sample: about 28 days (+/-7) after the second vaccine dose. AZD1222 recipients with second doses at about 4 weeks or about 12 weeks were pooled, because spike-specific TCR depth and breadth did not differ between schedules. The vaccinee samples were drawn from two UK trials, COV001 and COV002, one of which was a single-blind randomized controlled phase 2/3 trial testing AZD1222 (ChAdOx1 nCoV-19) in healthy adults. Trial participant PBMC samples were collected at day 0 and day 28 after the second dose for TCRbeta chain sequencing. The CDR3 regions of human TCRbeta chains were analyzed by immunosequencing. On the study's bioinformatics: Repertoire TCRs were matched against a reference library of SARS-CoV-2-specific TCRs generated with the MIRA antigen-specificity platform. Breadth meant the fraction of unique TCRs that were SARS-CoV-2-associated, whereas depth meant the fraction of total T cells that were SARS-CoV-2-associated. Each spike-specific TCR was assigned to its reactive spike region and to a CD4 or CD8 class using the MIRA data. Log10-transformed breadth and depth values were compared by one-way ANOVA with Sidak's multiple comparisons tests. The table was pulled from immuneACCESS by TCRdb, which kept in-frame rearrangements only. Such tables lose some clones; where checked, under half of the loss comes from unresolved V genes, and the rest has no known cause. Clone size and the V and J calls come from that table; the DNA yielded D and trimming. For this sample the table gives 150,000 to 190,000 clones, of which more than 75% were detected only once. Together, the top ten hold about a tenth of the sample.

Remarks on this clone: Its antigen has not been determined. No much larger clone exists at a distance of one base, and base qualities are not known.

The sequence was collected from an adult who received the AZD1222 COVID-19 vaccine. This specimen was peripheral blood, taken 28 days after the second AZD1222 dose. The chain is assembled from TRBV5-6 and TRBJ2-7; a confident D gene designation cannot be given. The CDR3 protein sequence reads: CASSLVGGSLVEQYF. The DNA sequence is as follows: TGTGCCAGCAGCTTGGTGGGCGGAAGCCTTGTAGAGCAGTACTTC.